This T cell receptor (beta chain) was sequenced in a study of T cells in Graves' hyperthyroidism and ophthalmopathy. Study in general: Peripheral blood was drawn at first diagnosis, prior to all treatment.

Absence of ophthalmopathy progression within 18 months defined stable Graves' hyperthyroidism. The authors obtained PBMCs from around 11 ml of fresh peripheral blood. Amplified TCR beta CDR3 regions derived from RNA transcripts. TCR CDR3 regions were first amplified by RT-PCR with HTBI primers. MiXCR, run by TCRdb on the multiplex PCR reads, gives a single entry per CDR3 protein. The sample includes a few hundred thousand distinct CDR3 sequences, 15% of them seen just once. Comment on this clonotype: Its antigen is as yet unknown.

Findings of the study overall: Patients with ophthalmopathy were separated from those with stable hyperthyroidism by a 13 V-J model.

Sample: blood. The source is a woman aged 25 to 39 with Graves' hyperthyroidism.

The CDR3 DNA sequence: TGTGCCAGTAGTACCGGTGGCTATCAGGCCTACAATGAGCAGTTCTTC. This translates into CASSTGGYQAYNEQFF. The chain joins TRBV19 to TRBJ2-1, with no clear D. V was clipped by 4 bases and J by 2 bases, with 15 bases between them. Per germline, CDR1 LNHDA and CDR2 SQIVND (reference sequence). CDR3 length: 16 amino acids.